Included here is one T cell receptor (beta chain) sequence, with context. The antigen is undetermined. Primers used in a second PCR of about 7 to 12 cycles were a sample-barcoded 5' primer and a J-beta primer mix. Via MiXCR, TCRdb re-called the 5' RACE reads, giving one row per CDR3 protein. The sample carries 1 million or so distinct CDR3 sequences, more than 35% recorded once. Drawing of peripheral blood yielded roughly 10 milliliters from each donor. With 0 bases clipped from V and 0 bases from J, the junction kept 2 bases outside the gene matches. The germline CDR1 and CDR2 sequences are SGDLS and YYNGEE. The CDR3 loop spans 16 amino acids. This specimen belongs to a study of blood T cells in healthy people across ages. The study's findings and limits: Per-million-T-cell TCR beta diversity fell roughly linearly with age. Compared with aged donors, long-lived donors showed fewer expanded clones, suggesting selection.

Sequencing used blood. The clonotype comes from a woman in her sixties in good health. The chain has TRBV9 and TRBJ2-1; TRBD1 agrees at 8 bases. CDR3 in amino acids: CASSVGGQGSYNEQFF. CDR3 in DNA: TGTGCCAGCAGCGTAGGAGGACAGGGCTCCTACAATGAGCAGTTCTTC.